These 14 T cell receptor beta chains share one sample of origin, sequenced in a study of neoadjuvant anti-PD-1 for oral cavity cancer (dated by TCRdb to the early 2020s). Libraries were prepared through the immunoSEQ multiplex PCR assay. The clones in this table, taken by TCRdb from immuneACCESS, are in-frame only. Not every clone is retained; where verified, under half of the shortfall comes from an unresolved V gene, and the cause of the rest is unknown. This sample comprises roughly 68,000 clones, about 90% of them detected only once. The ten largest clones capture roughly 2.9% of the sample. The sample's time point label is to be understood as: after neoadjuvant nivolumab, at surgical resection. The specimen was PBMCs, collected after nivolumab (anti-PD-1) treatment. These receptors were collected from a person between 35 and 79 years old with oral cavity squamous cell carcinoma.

Here the CDR3 reads CASSKGLGGEQFF. CDR3 bases: TGTGCCAGCAGTAAGGGGCTAGGTGGTGAGCAGTTCTTC. This chain uses TRBV27 with TRBJ2-1, with D possibly matching TRBD1 (5 bases). Germline loops: CDR1 MNHEY, CDR2 SMNVEV (reference sequence). Trimming shortened V by 5 bases and J by 9 bases, and 14 bases separated the two germline ends. The CDR3 contains 13 residues.

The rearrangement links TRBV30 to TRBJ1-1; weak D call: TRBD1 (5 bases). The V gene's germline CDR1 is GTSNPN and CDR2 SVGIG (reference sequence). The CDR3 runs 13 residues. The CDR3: CARREGEFGEAFF. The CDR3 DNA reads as TGTGCTCGCAGGGAAGGGGAGTTTGGTGAAGCTTTCTTT.

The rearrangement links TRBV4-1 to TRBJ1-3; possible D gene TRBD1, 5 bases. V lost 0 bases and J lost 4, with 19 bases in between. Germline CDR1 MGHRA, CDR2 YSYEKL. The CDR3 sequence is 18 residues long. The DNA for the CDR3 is TGCGCCAGCAGCCAAGATCTAGACAGCAGGCACGCGGGAAACACCATATATTTT. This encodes CASSQDLDSRHAGNTIYF.

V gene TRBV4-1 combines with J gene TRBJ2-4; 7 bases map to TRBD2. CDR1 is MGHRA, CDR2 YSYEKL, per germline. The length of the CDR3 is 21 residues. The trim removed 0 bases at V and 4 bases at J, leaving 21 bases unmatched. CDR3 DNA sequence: TGCGCCAGCAGCCAAGATGTCGCTCGGCTAGCGGCGAGCTGGACGAAAAACATTCAGTACTTC. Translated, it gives CASSQDVARLAASWTKNIQYF.

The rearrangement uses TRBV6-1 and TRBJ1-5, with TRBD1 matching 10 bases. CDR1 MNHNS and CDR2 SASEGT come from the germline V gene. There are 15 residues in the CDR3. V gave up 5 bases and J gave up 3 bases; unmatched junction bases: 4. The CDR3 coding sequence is TGTGCCAGCAGTAGGGGACAGGGGACCAATCAGCCCCAGCATTTT. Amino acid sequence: CASSRGQGTNQPQHF.

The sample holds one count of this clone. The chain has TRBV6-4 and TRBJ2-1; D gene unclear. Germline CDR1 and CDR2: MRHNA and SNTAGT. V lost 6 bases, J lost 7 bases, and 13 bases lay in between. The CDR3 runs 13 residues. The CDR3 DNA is TGTGCCAGCAGAGCCGCTTCCCATAATGAGCAGTTCTTC. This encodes CASRAASHNEQFF.

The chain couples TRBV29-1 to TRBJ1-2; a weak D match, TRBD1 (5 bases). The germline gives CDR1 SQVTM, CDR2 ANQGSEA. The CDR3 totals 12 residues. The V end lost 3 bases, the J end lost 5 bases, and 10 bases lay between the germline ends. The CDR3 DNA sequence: TGCAGCGTTGAGGGCCGGGGGTATGGCTACACCTTC. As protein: CSVEGRGYGYTF.

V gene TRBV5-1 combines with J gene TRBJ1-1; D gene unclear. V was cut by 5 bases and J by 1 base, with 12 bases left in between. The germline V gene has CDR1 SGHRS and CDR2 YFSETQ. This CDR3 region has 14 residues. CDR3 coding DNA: TGCGCCAGCAGTCTCTACGGGTCGAACACTGAAGCTTTCTTT. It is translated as CASSLYGSNTEAFF.

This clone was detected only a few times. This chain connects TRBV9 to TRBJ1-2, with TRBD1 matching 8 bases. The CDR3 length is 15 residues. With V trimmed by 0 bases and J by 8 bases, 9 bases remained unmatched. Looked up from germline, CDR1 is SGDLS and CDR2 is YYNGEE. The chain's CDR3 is CASSVEPGQVRGYTF. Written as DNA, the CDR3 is TGTGCCAGCAGCGTAGAGCCGGGACAGGTGCGGGGCTACACCTTC.

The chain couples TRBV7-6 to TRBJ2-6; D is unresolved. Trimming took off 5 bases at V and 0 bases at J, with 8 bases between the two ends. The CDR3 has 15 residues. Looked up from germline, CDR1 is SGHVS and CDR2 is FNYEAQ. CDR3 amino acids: CASSPIYSGANVLTF. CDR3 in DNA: TGTGCCAGCAGCCCGATTTACTCTGGGGCCAACGTCCTGACTTTC.

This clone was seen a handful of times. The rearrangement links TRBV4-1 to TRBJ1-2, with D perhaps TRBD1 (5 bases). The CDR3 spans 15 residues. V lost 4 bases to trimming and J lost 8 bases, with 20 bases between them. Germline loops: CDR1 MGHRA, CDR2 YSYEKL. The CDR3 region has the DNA TGCGCCAGCAGCCCATTCGACAGAACATATAGGGGCTACACCTTC. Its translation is CASSPFDRTYRGYTF.

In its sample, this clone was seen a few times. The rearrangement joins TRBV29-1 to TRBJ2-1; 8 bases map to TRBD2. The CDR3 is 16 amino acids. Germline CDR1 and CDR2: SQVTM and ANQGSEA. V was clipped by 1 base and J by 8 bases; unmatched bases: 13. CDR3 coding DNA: TGCAGCGTTGAAGCAGGGACTAGAATACTCGTCGATGAGCAGTTCTTC. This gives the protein CSVEAGTRILVDEQFF.

The CDR3 spells CASSLRGGRVTEAFF. The CDR3 coding sequence is TGTGCCAGCAGCTTAAGGGGGGGACGGGTCACTGAAGCTTTCTTT. V and J are TRBV7-9 and TRBJ1-1, with D perhaps matching TRBD1 (6 bases). Trimming shortened V by 2 bases and J by 4 bases, and 14 bases separated the two germline ends. Germline V gene data show CDR1 as SEHNR and CDR2 as FQNEAQ (reference sequence). The CDR3 loop spans 15 amino acids.

The chain's CDR3 is CASSKHRTNYGYTF. The CDR3 DNA follows: TGTGCCAGCAGCAAACATCGGACAAACTATGGCTACACCTTC. V gene TRBV21-1 combines with J gene TRBJ1-2; the DNA was not used to check the table's D call, TRBD1. TRBV21-1 represents a pseudogene. This CDR3 spans 14 amino acids.